A selection of T cell receptor beta chains follows, all from one sample in a study of cytomegalovirus exposure and HLA in healthy donors. Profiled with immunoSEQ multiplex PCR; TCRdb holds only in-frame clones, not every one. The sample holds roughly 140,000 clones, 55% to 70% seen once. The sample consisted of PBMCs. The receptors come from a woman aged 25-40 years in good health and CMV-seropositive. CDR3s include the opening cysteine and the closing phenylalanine or tryptophan. The order of the fields is D gene, CDR3 length, clone size, J gene, V gene, CDR3 protein, CDR3 DNA. The D gene is left open where the match is weak. A row's size may be missing; if present it is once, few, many or a size class.

NA,13,NA,TRBJ2-1,TRBV7-3,CASSARVYNEQFF,TGTGCCAGCAGCGCGAGGGTTTACAATGAGCAGTTCTTC
NA,13,NA,TRBJ1-2,TRBV30,CAWSPHGGNGYTF,TGTGCCTGGAGTCCCCACGGAGGGAATGGCTACACCTTC
NA,16,once,TRBJ2-2,TRBV11-2,CASSLRVGGVPGELFF,TGTGCCAGCAGCTTACGGGTGGGAGGTGTTCCCGGGGAGCTGTTTTTT
NA,13,NA,TRBJ2-7,TRBV19,CASSIVMSHEQYF,TGTGCCAGTAGTATAGTCATGAGTCACGAGCAGTACTTC
TRBD1,13,NA,TRBJ1-2,TRBV30,CAWSLSRGTGYTF,TGTGCCTGGAGTTTATCCAGGGGGACTGGCTACACCTTC
TRBD2,10,few,TRBJ2-1,TRBV20-1,CSATSGEQFF,TGCAGTGCAACTAGCGGGGAGCAGTTCTTC
NA,13,NA,TRBJ2-1,TRBV10-2,CASIRDTYNEQFF,TGCGCCAGCATTCGGGACACCTACAATGAGCAGTTCTTC
TRBD2,14,NA,TRBJ2-7,TRBV6-6,CASKPSGSAGEQYF,TGTGCCAGCAAGCCTAGCGGGAGCGCGGGCGAGCAGTACTTC
NA,18,NA,TRBJ2-3,TRBV7-9,CASSVPGHLKSSTDTQYF,TGTGCCAGCAGCGTGCCGGGACACCTAAAGTCTAGCACAGATACGCAGTATTTT
NA,14,few,TRBJ1-4,TRBV19,CASRPPTGYEKLFF,TGTGCCAGTAGACCACCAACAGGATACGAAAAACTGTTTTTT
NA,16,NA,TRBJ2-5,TRBV11-2,CASSLGRSTNQETQYF,TGTGCCAGCAGCTTAGGACGTAGCACAAATCAAGAGACCCAGTACTTC
TRBD2,15,NA,TRBJ2-3,TRBV27,CASSLWASGADTQYF,TGTGCCAGCAGTTTATGGGCTAGCGGGGCAGATACGCAGTATTTT
NA,16,NA,TRBJ2-1,TRBV4-1,CASSHPGLSSYNEQFF,TGCGCCAGCAGCCACCCGGGACTTAGCTCCTACAATGAGCAGTTCTTC
TRBD1,15,once,TRBJ1-1,TRBV2,CASTSRGRRITEAFF,TGTGCCAGTACCTCCAGGGGGCGCAGAATCACTGAAGCTTTCTTT
NA,13,NA,TRBJ1-2,TRBV5-1,CASSFDSNYGYTF,TGCGCCAGCAGCTTCGACAGTAACTATGGCTACACCTTC
TRBD2,15,NA,TRBJ2-3,TRBV6-6,CASSYTSGRTDTQYF,TGTGCCAGCAGTTATACTAGCGGGAGGACAGATACGCAGTATTTT
NA,16,few,TRBJ1-2,TRBV6-4,CASSDSRSGSTNGYTF,TGTGCCAGCAGTGACTCTAGGTCGGGGAGCACGAATGGCTACACCTTC
NA,14,NA,TRBJ2-2,TRBV6-1,CASSEAPTTGELFF,TGTGCCAGCAGTGAGGCCCCAACCACCGGGGAGCTGTTTTTT
NA,12,few,TRBJ1-2,TRBV10-3,CATGEGNYGYTF,TGTGCCACGGGGGAGGGTAACTATGGCTACACCTTC
TRBD1,15,few,TRBJ1-5,TRBV4-1,CASSQRGLNNQPQHF,TGCGCCAGCAGCCAAAGGGGGCTCAACAATCAGCCCCAGCATTTT
NA,15,NA,TRBJ1-6,TRBV9,CASSVAPGGNSPLHF,TGTGCCAGCAGCGTAGCCCCCGGCGGAAATTCACCCCTCCACTTT
TRBD2,15,NA,TRBJ2-1,TRBV10-1,CASRMGTSGSNEQFF,TGCGCCAGTAGAATGGGGACTAGCGGGAGCAATGAGCAGTTCTTC
NA,15,once,TRBJ2-7,TRBV2,CASRDKASGSYEQYF,TGTGCCAGCCGTGACAAAGCCTCCGGGTCCTACGAGCAGTACTTC
TRBD2,16,NA,TRBJ2-1,TRBV7-6,CASTGREGSGFNEQFF,TGTGCCAGCACCGGGCGGGAGGGATCAGGGTTCAATGAGCAGTTCTTC
TRBD1,14,NA,TRBJ1-2,TRBV6-5,CASHPKGGNYGYTF,TGTGCCAGCCACCCCAAAGGGGGCAACTATGGCTACACCTTC
TRBD1,14,NA,TRBJ1-2,TRBV19,CASRDRGYIYGYTF,TGTGCCAGTAGGGACAGGGGGTACATCTATGGCTACACCTTC
TRBD1,14,NA,TRBJ1-2,TRBV10-2,CASSESPGGSGYTF,TGCGCCAGCAGTGAGAGCCCAGGGGGGTCTGGCTACACCTTC
NA,15,NA,TRBJ2-1,TRBV7-2,CASSFTTSSYNEQFF,TGTGCCAGCAGCTTTACCACGAGCTCCTACAATGAGCAGTTCTTC
NA,12,few,TRBJ2-7,TRBV7-9,CASSTASYEQYF,TGTGCCAGCAGCACCGCTAGCTACGAGCAGTACTTC
NA,12,NA,TRBJ2-7,TRBV7-9,CASSLAAQGRVF,TGTGCCAGCAGCTTAGCGGCACAGGGACGTGTATTC
NA,16,NA,TRBJ2-3,TRBV9,CASTELDLGSTDTQYF,TGTGCCAGCACCGAACTAGATTTGGGTAGCACAGATACGCAGTATTTT
NA,15,NA,TRBJ2-7,TRBV11-2,CASSDGGQSSYEQYF,TGTGCCAGCAGCGACGGTGGACAGAGCTCCTACGAGCAGTACTTC
NA,15,NA,TRBJ1-5,TRBV10-2,CASSDRQVSNQPQHF,TGCGCCAGCAGCGACCGACAGGTTAGCAATCAGCCCCAGCATTTT
TRBD2,16,NA,TRBJ2-3,TRBV4-2,CASTRVAGAGTDTQYF,TGTGCCAGCACCCGAGTTGCGGGAGCCGGGACAGATACGCAGTATTTT
NA,14,few,TRBJ1-2,TRBV6-1,CASSEVQGYYGYTF,TGTGCCAGCAGTGAAGTGCAGGGATACTATGGCTACACCTTC
TRBD1,14,once,TRBJ1-1,TRBV6-4,CASSPDRGGTEAFF,TGTGCCAGCAGTCCGGACAGGGGAGGGACTGAAGCTTTCTTT
TRBD1,16,NA,TRBJ1-2,TRBV28,CASSFWSGGSNYGYTF,TGTGCCAGCAGTTTTTGGTCAGGGGGAAGTAACTATGGCTACACCTTC
NA,14,NA,TRBJ2-2,TRBV5-1,CASSLDWSAGELFF,TGCGCCAGCAGCTTGGATTGGAGCGCCGGGGAGCTGTTTTTT
NA,15,NA,TRBJ2-3,TRBV9,CASSVGGWNTDTQYF,TGTGCCAGCAGCGTAGGGGGCTGGAACACAGATACGCAGTATTTT
NA,15,few,TRBJ1-6,TRBV30,CAWSVTGPSRSPLHF,TGTGCCTGGAGTGTCACAGGGCCTTCTAGGTCACCCCTCCACTTT
NA,16,few,TRBJ2-5,TRBV5-6,CASSRREVVSQETQYF,TGTGCCAGCAGCCGGAGGGAAGTCGTAAGCCAAGAGACCCAGTACTTC